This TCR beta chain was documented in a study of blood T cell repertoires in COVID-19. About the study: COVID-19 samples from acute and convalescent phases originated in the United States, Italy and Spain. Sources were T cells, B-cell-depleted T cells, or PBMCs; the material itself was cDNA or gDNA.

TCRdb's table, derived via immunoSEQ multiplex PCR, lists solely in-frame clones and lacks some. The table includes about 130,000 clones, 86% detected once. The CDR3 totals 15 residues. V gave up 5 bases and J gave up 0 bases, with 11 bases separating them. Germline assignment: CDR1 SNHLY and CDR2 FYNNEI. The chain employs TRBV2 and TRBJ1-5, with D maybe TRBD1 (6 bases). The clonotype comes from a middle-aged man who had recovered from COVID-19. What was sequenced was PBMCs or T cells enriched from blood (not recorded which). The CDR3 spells CASSNDRNSNQPQHF. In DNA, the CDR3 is TGTGCCAGCAGTAACGACAGGAATAGCAATCAGCCCCAGCATTTT.